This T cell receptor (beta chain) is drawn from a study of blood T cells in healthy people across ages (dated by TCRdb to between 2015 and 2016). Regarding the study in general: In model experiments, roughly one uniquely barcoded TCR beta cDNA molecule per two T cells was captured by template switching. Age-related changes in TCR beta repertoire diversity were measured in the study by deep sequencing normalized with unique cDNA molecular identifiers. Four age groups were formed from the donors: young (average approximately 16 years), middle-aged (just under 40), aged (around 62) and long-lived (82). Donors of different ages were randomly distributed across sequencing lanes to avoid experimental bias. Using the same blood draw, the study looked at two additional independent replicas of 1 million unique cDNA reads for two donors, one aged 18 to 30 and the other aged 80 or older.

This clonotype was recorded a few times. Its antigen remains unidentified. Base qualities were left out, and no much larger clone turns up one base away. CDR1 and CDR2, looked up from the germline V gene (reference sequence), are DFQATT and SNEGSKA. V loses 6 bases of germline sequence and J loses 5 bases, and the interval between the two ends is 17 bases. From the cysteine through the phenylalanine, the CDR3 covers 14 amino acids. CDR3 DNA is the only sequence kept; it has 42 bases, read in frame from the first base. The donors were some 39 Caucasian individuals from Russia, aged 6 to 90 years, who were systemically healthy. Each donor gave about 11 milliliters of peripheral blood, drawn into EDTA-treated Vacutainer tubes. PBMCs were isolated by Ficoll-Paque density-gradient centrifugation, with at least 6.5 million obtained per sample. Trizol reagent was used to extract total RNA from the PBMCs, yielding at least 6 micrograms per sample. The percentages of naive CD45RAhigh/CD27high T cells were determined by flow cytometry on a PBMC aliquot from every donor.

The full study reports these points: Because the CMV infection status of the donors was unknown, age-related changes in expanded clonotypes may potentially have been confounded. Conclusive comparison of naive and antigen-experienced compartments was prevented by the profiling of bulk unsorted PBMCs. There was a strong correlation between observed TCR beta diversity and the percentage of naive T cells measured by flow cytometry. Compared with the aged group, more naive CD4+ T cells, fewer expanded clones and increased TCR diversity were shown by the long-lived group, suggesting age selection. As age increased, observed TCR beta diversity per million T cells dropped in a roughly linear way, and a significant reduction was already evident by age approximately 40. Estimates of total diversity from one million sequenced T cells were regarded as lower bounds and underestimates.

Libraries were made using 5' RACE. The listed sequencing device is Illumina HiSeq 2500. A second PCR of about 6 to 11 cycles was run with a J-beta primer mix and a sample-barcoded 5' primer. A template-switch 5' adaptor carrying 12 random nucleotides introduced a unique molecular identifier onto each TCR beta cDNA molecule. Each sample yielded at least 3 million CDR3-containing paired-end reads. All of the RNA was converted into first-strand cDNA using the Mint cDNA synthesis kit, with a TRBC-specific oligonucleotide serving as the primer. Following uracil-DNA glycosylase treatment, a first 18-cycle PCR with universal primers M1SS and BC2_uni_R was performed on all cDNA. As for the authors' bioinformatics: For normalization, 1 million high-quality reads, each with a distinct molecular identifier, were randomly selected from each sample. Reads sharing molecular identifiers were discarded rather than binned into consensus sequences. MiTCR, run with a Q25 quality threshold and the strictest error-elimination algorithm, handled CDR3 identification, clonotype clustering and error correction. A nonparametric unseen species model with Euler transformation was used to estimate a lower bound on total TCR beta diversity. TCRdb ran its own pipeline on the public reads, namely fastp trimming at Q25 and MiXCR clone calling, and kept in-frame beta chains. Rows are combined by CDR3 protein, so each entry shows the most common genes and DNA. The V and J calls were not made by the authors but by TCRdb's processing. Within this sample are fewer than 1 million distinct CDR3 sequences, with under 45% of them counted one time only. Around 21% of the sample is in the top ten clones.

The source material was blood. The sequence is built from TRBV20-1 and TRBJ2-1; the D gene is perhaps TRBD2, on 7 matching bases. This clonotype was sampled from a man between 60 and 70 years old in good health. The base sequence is TGCAGTGCCTGGGGGGGCCTAGTACACAATGAGCAGTTCTTC. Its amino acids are CSAWGGLVHNEQFF.